These 5 T cell receptor beta chains originate from one sample sequenced in a study of blood T cell repertoires in COVID-19. The table came from immunoSEQ multiplex PCR; TCRdb's copy has only in-frame clones and leaves some out. The table has nearly 95,000 clones, around two thirds seen once. What was sequenced was peripheral blood. These receptors all stem from a man between 65 and 80 years old with COVID-19, enrolled during active disease.

This chain links TRBV3-1 (or the pseudogene TRBV3-2) with TRBJ2-1, with a weak D call TRBD2 (6 bases). Germline V lookup: CDR1 LGHDT, CDR2 YNNKEL (reference sequence). V lost 7 bases, J lost 5 bases, and 12 bases lay in between. This CDR3 spans 13 amino acids. The CDR3 spells CASTMGLDNEQFF. DNA of the CDR3: TGTGCCAGCACCATGGGACTTGACAATGAGCAGTTCTTC.

The J gene is TRBJ1-1, the V gene TRBV7-3; D uncertain. The CDR3 is made up of 15 amino acids. Germline CDR1 SGHTA, CDR2 FQGTGA. With 0 bases removed from V and 1 base from J, the gap between germline ends came to 9 bases. The CDR3 bases are TGTGCCAGCAGCTTAACGAGCGGAGCGAACACTGAAGCTTTCTTT. It translates to CASSLTSGANTEAFF.

The chain links TRBV21-1 to TRBJ2-3; TRBD2 is the table's D call and was not checked against the DNA. TRBV21-1 is listed as a pseudogene. The CDR3 covers 17 residues. CDR3 nucleotides: TGTGCCAGCAGCAACCGTTCTTGTTCGGGATACACAGATACGCAGTATTTT. Translating gives CASSNRSCSGYTDTQYF.

There are a few counts of this clone. V gene TRBV29-1 combines with J gene TRBJ2-3, with D unclear. Trimming stripped 7 bases from V and 6 bases from J, with 14 bases between. The length of the CDR3 is 12 residues. Per the germline V gene, CDR1 is SQVTM and CDR2 is ANQGSEA. The CDR3 DNA is TGCAGCGGTGGCAATCACAAGGATACGCAGTATTTT. It translates to CSGGNHKDTQYF.

This chain connects TRBV24-1 to TRBJ2-7; TRBD2 matches 12 bases. Germline CDR1 and CDR2: KGHDR and SFDVKD. J gave up 5 bases and V 2 bases, and 9 bases lay outside the gene matches. The CDR3 extends over 17 amino acids. Here the CDR3 reads CATSDSRTSGTINEQYF. DNA of the CDR3: TGTGCCACCAGTGATTCCCGGACTAGCGGGACTATCAACGAGCAGTACTTC.